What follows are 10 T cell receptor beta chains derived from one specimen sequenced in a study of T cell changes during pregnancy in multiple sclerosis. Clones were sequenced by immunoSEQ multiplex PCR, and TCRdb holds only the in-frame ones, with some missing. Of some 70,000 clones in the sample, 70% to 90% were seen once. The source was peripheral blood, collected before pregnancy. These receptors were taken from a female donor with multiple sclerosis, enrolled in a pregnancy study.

The CDR3 loop is CASSQGLAGGYNEQFF. CDR3 nucleotide sequence: TGTGCCAGCAGCCAGGGACTAGCGGGGGGGTACAATGAGCAGTTCTTC. This chain links TRBV7-3 with TRBJ2-1; 16 bases fit TRBD2. V trimming: 5 bases; J trimming: 4 bases; junction bases outside the gene matches: 2. Germline values: CDR1 SGHTA, CDR2 FQGTGA. The CDR3 has 16 residues. The full variable domain, in which reference TRBV7-3 and TRBJ2-1 provide the parts outside the CDR3, is GAGVSQTPSNKVTEKGKYVELRCDPISGHTALYWYRQSLGQGPEFLIYFQGTGAADDSGLPNDRFFAVRPEGSVSTLKIQRTERGDSAVYLCASSQGLAGGYNEQFFGPGTRLTVL.

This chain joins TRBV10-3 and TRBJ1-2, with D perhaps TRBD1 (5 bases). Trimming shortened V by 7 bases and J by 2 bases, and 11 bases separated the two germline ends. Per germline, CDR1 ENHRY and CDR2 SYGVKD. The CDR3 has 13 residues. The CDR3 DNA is TGTGCCATCAAAGACAGAGCCAACTATGGCTACACCTTC. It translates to CAIKDRANYGYTF.

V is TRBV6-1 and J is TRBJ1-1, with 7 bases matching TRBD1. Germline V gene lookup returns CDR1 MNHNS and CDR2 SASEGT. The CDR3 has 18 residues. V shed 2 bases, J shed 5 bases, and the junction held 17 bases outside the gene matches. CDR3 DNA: TGTGCCAGCAGTGAATCGAAAGGTAGAGGGGGCTTCCCAACTGAAGCTTTCTTT. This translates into CASSESKGRGGFPTEAFF.

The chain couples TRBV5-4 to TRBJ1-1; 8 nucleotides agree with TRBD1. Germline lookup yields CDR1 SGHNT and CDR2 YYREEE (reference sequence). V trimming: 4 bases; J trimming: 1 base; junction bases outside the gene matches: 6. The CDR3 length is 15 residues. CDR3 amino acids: CASSHSGTGNTEAFF. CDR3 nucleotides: TGTGCCAGCAGCCACTCAGGGACAGGGAACACTGAAGCTTTCTTT.

The CDR3 sequence: CASSLLGQGRLSGNTIYF. The CDR3 DNA reads TGTGCCAGCAGCTTACTGGGACAGGGGCGTCTCTCTGGAAACACCATATATTTT. The chain combines TRBV11-2 with TRBJ1-3; 10 nucleotides align to TRBD1. V lost 2 bases to trimming and J lost 0 bases; unmatched junction nucleotides: 7. Germline CDR1 and CDR2: SGHAT and FQNNGV. This CDR3 region has 18 residues. Full variable domain (outside the CDR3, taken from reference TRBV11-2 and TRBJ1-3): EAGVAQSPRYKIIEKRQSVAFWCNPISGHATLYWYQQILGQGPKLLIQFQNNGVVDDSQLPKDRFSAERLKGVDSTLKIQPAKLEDSAVYLCASSLLGQGRLSGNTIYFGEGSWLTVV.

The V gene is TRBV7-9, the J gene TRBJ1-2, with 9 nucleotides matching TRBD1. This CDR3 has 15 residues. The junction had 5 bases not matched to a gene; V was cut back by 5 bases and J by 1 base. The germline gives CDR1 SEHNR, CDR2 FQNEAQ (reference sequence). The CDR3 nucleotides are TGTGCCAGCAGCCCCCGGACAGGGGATAACTATGGCTACACCTTC. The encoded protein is CASSPRTGDNYGYTF.

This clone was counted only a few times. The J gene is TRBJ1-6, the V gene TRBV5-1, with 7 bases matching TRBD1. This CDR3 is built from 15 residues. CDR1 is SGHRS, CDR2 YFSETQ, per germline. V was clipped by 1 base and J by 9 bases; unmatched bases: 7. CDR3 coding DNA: TGCGCCAGCAGCTTGTCCGGGACAGCAGGTTCACCCCTCCACTTT. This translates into CASSLSGTAGSPLHF.

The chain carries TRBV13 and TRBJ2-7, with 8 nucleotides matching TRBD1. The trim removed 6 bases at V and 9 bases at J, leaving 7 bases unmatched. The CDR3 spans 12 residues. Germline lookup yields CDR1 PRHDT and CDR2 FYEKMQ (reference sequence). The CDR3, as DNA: TGTGCCAGCAGTTCCGGACAGGGTGTGCAGTACTTC. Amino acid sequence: CASSSGQGVQYF. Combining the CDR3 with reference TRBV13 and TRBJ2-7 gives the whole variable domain AAGVIQSPRHLIKEKRETATLKCYPIPRHDTVYWYQQGPGQDPQFLISFYEKMQSDKGSIPDRFSAQQFSDYHSELNMSSLELGDSALYFCASSSGQGVQYFGPGTRLTVT.

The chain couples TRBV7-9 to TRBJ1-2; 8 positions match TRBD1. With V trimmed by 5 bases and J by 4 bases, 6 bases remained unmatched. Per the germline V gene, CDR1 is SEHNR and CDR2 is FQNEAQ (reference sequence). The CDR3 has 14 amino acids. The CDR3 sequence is CASSGQGQSYGYTF. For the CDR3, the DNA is TGTGCCAGCAGCGGACAGGGTCAGAGCTATGGCTACACCTTC.

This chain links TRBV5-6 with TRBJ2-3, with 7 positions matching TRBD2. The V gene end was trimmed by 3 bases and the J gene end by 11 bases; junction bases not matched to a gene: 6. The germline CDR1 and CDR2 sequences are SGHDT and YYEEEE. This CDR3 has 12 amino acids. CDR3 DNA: TGTGCCAGCAGCTCCCAGCGGGGAGGGCAGTATTTT. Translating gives CASSSQRGGQYF.